One and the same sample provided the 12 T cell receptor beta chains below, sequenced in a study of glioma-infiltrating T cells. The iRepertoire nested amplicon-rescue multiplex PCR amplified TCR alpha and beta CDR3s from RNA. TCRdb reprocessed the multiplex PCR reads with MiXCR, giving one entry per CDR3 protein. The sample shows more than 300,000 distinct CDR3 sequences, more than 35% of them seen only once. Sequenced sample: glioma tissue, nonneoplastic brain tissue, or PBMCs (not recorded which). The receptors shown here come from a human donor with low-grade glioma or glioblastoma, undergoing nonglioma brain surgery, or in good health (not recorded which).

The rearrangement links TRBV20-1 to TRBJ2-7, with TRBD2 matching 7 bases. Germline-derived CDR1 and CDR2 are DFQATT and SNEGSKA (reference sequence). The CDR3 extends over 15 amino acids. With 5 bases clipped from V and 4 bases from J, the junction kept 14 bases outside the gene matches. The CDR3 coding sequence is TGCAGTGCTTACAATCCCCTGGGAGCGGGATACGAGCAGTACTTC. Translation: CSAYNPLGAGYEQYF.

The sample holds a few counts of this clonotype. The gene calls are TRBV7-9 and TRBJ1-5, with D hard to call. This CDR3 has 12 amino acids. Germline lookup yields CDR1 SEHNR and CDR2 FQNEAQ (reference sequence). Trimming removed 5 bases from V and 7 bases from J, with 9 bases in between. CDR3 region: CASSSGEQPQHF. For the CDR3, the DNA is TGTGCCAGCAGCAGCGGTGAACAGCCCCAGCATTTT.

There are a few counts of this clonotype. This chain joins TRBV6-1 and TRBJ2-1, with D perhaps TRBD1 (6 bases). The CDR3 length is 14 residues. Per germline, CDR1 MNHNS and CDR2 SASEGT. Trimming removed 6 bases from V and 9 bases from J, with 18 bases in between. CDR3 region: CASRRITGMGEQFF. CDR3 sequence (DNA): TGTGCCAGCAGACGAATCACAGGGATGGGTGAGCAGTTCTTC.

This sequence joins TRBV29-1 and TRBJ2-7; 9 bases agree with TRBD2. The CDR3 has 13 residues. Trimming cost V 1 base and J 4 bases; bases outside gene matches: 2. CDR1 and CDR2 (germline): SQVTM, ANQGSEA. This CDR3 is CSVEGGRGYEQYF. CDR3 in DNA: TGCAGCGTTGAAGGCGGGAGGGGTTACGAGCAGTACTTC.

As concerns this clonotype: This may be a read error: a much more frequent sequence differs by one nucleotide. The V and J genes are TRBV28 and TRBJ1-5; D is ambiguous. Germline lookup yields CDR1 MDHEN and CDR2 SYDVKM. The CDR3 totals 15 residues. CDR3 coding DNA: TGTGCCAGCAGTCCCGGAGGGTTGGGCAATCAGCCCCAGAATTTT. Its translation is CASSPGGLGNQPQNF.

This clonotype was seen ten or more times. The chain employs TRBV20-1 and TRBJ2-7; 7 nucleotides line up with TRBD2. CDR3 length: 14 amino acids. V shed 6 bases and J 2 bases; nucleotides not matched to a gene: 10. Germline CDR1 and CDR2: DFQATT and SNEGSKA (reference sequence). This CDR3 is CSALLSGTAYEQYF. DNA of the CDR3: TGCAGTGCCCTCCTGAGCGGGACCGCCTACGAGCAGTACTTC.

The CDR3 DNA is TGCAGTGCTAGAGGTACAGGGGGCTACAATGAGCAGTTCTTC. Amino acids: CSARGTGGYNEQFF. This chain links TRBV20-1 with TRBJ2-1; TRBD1 aligns across 8 bases. Germline V gene lookup returns CDR1 DFQATT and CDR2 SNEGSKA (reference sequence). With V trimmed by 1 base and J by 3 bases, 2 bases remained unmatched. CDR3 length: 14 amino acids.

This chain joins TRBV2 and TRBJ2-7; TRBD1 or TRBD2 may be the D gene (5 bases each). Germline CDR1 reads SNHLY; CDR2 reads FYNNEI. V lost 0 bases to trimming and J lost 4 bases, with 22 bases between them. The CDR3 extends over 18 amino acids. CDR3 coding DNA: TGTGCCAGCAGTGAAGCACCCGGGACCTGGGCCAGACCTTACGAGCAGTACTTC. This codes for CASSEAPGTWARPYEQYF.

This sequence joins TRBV6-6 and TRBJ2-1; D possibly corresponds to TRBD1 (6 bases). CDR3 length equals 15 residues. Between the trimmed V and J ends, which lost 5 bases and 7 bases, there was a span of 18 bases. CDR1 is MNHNY, CDR2 SVGAGI, per germline (reference sequence). CDR3 region: CASSTGTRGFNEQFF. In DNA form, the CDR3 reads TGTGCCAGCAGTACAGGGACAAGGGGCTTTAATGAGCAGTTCTTC.

This chain connects TRBV7-9 to TRBJ1-2, with unresolved D. Looked up from germline, CDR1 is SEHNR and CDR2 is FQNEAQ (reference sequence). CDR3 length equals 13 residues. V was trimmed by 5 bases and J by 4 bases, leaving 11 bases between them. In DNA, the CDR3 is TGTGCCAGCAGCGACGGGAGTCTCTATGGCTACACCTTC. Its protein product is CASSDGSLYGYTF.

Concerning this clonotype itself: This may come from a read error, since a much larger clone is one base off. The rearrangement uses TRBV20-1 and TRBJ2-1, with D possibly being TRBD2 (5 bases). Germline values: CDR1 DFQATT, CDR2 SNEGSKA (reference sequence). V was shortened by 5 bases and J by 9 bases, with 20 bases between the two germline ends. The CDR3 is made up of 14 amino acids. Written as DNA, the CDR3 is TGCAGTGCTTTTGGACCCCAGAGCGGTATTGAGCAGTTCTTC. Its translation is CSAFGPQSGIEQFF.

Comment on this clonotype: Likely a read error: the CDR3 ends without its conserved phenylalanine or tryptophan. This chain uses TRBV6-2 or TRBV6-3 with TRBJ1-6; TRBD1 matches at 7 bases. The CDR3 totals 15 residues. V was clipped by 6 bases and J by 5 bases; unmatched bases: 7. The germline V gene has CDR1 MNHEY and CDR2 SVGEGT. Written as DNA, the CDR3 is TGTGCCAGCAGGACAGGGACAGTCAATAATTCACCCCTCCACTCT. It encodes CASRTGTVNNSPLHS.